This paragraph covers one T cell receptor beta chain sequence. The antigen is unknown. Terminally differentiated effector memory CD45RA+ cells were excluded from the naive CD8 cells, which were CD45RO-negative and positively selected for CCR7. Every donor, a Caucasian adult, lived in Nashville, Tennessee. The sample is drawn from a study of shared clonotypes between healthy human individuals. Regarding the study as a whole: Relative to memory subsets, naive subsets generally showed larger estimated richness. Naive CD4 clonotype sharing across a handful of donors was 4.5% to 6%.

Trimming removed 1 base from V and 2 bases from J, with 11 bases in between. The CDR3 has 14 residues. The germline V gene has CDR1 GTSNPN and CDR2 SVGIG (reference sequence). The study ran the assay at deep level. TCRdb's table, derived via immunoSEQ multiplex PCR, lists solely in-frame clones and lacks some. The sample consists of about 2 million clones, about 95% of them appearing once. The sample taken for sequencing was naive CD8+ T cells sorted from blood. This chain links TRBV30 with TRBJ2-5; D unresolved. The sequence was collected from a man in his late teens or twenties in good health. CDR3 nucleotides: TGTGCCTGGAGTGGGGAACCCTGGCAAGAGACCCAGTACTTC. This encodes CAWSGEPWQETQYF.